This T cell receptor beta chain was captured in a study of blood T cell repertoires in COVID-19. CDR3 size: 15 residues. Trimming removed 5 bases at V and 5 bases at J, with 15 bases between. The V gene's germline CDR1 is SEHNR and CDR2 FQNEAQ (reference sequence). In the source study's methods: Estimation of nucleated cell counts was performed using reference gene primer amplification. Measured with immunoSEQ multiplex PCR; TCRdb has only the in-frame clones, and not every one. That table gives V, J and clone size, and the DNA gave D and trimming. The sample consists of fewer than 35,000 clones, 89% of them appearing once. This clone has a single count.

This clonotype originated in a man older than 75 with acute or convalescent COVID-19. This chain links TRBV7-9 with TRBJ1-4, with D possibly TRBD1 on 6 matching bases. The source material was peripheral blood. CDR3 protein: CASSAPTGWNEKLFF. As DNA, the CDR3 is TGTGCCAGCAGCGCCCCGACAGGCTGGAATGAAAAACTGTTTTTT.